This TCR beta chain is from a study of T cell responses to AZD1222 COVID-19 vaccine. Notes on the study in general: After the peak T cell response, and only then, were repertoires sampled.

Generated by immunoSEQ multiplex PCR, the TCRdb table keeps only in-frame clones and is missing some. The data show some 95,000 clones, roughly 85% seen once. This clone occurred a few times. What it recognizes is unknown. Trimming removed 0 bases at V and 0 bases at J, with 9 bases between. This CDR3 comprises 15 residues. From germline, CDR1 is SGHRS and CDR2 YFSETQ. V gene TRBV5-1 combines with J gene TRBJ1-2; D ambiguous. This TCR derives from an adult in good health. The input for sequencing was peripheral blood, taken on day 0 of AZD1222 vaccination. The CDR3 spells CASSLGSRANYGYTF. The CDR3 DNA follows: TGCGCCAGCAGCTTGGGTTCCCGAGCTAACTATGGCTACACCTTC.